The present TCR beta chain was sequenced within a study of blood T cells in healthy people across ages. Together with a sample-barcoded 5' primer, a J-beta primer mix was included in a second PCR lasting about 7 to 11 cycles. Using its own MiXCR run on the 5' RACE reads, TCRdb lists one record per CDR3 protein. This table has over 600,000 distinct CDR3 sequences, over 40% appearing once. The sample consisted of blood. The source is a man older than 75 in good health.

The CDR3 DNA reads as TGTGCCAGCAGCCTCGGGGGCCTCACCTACGAGCAGTACTTC. It is translated as CASSLGGLTYEQYF. The chain combines TRBV7-9 with TRBJ2-7; either TRBD1 or TRBD2 may fit D (6 bases each). The CDR3 sequence is 14 residues long. V was shortened by 5 bases and J by 2 bases, with 13 bases between the two germline ends. The germline gives CDR1 SEHNR, CDR2 FQNEAQ (reference sequence).